The clone carrying this T cell receptor (beta chain) was seen more than once but under ten times. Antigen unknown. V shed 4 bases, J shed 8 bases, and the junction held 5 bases outside the gene matches. From germline, CDR1 is SGHRS and CDR2 YFSETQ. This CDR3 has 14 amino acids. TCRdb fed the RACE reads into MiXCR, producing one record per CDR3 protein. This table holds more than 150,000 distinct CDR3 sequences, approximately 29% found once. The sample belongs to a study of human T cells and chemical hapten exposure. Whole-study results and caveats: After DPC sensitization, TCRs above 1 in 1000 frequency showed no change. While controls formed fewer of them, expanded TCRs formed significantly more large CDR3 similarity clusters.

Time point specified: pre-sensitization, week 0. The sample's treatment: therapeutic diphenylcyclopropenone sensitization with weekly scalp DPC. This receptor was obtained from a woman under 40 with alopecia areata. Some clones in this sample may be carry-over from other donors' samples. This chain links TRBV5-1 with TRBJ1-6, with 8 bases identical to TRBD1. Material: whole blood, obtained in connection with sensitization to the hapten diphenylcyclopropenone (DPC). In DNA, the CDR3 is TGCGCCAGCAGCGTTACGGACAGGGATTCACCCCTCCACTTT. Residues: CASSVTDRDSPLHF.